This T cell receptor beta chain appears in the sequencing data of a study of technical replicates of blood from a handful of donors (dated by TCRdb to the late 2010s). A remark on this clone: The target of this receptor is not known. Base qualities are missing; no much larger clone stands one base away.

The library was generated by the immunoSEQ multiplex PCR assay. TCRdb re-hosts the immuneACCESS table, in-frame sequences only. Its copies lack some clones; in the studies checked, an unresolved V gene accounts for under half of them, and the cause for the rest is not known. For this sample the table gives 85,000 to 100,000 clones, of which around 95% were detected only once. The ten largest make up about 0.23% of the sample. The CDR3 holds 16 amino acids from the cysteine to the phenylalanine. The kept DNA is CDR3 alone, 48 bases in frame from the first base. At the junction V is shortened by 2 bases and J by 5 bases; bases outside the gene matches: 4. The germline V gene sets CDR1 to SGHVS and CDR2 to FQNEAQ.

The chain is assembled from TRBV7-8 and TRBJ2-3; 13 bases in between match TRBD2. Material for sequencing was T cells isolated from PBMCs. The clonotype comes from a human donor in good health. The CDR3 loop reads CASSLRTSGGKDTQYF. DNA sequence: TGTGCCAGCAGCTTAAGGACTAGCGGGGGCAAAGATACGCAGTATTTT.